The following is a T cell receptor (beta chain) sequence with its context. PCR employed 60 Vbeta and 13 Jbeta primers. Libraries were prepared by immunoSEQ multiplex PCR; TCRdb keeps only in-frame clonotypes and omits some of them. Among approximately 180,000 clones listed, around four fifths were seen once. CDR1 MDHEN and CDR2 SYDVKM come from the germline V gene. Trimming removed 2 bases from V and 6 bases from J; junction bases left unmatched: 2. The CDR3 is 14 residues long. The data derive from a study of cytomegalovirus exposure and HLA in healthy donors. Sequencing was done on a sample of PBMCs. This clonotype was obtained from a woman in her 30s in good health and CMV-seropositive. The V gene is TRBV28, the J gene TRBJ2-2; 8 bases line up with TRBD1. CDR3 sequence (DNA): TGTGCCAGCAGTTTACCGGGACAGGCCGGGGAGCTGTTTTTT. Translation: CASSLPGQAGELFF.